These 25 T cell receptor beta chains came from one sample sequenced in a study of identical twins. TCRdb used MiXCR to reprocess the 5' RACE reads, holding one entry per CDR3 protein. The sample lists around 370,000 distinct CDR3 sequences, 8.5% to 10% occurring once. The sample taken for sequencing was naive T cells sorted from blood. These receptors all stem from a woman aged 45 to 65 in good health.

Only a few counts were recorded for this clonotype. The chain uses TRBV2 and TRBJ2-7; a possible D gene is TRBD1 (6 bases). Germline lookup yields CDR1 SNHLY and CDR2 FYNNEI. The CDR3 is 12 amino acids. Trimming removed 6 bases from V and 7 bases from J, with 13 bases in between. The CDR3 DNA follows: TGTGCCAGCAGCCCGACAGGTCTTGAGCAGTACGTC. Its protein product is CASSPTGLEQYV.

This chain connects TRBV7-6 to TRBJ2-7; D gene ambiguous. Germline V gene lookup returns CDR1 SGHVS and CDR2 FNYEAQ. The V and J ends lost 5 bases and 11 bases respectively, with 19 bases between them. The CDR3 spans 13 residues. CDR3 sequence (DNA): TGTGCCAGCAGCCCGTCGGATGACGCCCTGGAGTACTTC. It encodes CASSPSDDALEYF.

Only a few counts were recorded for this clonotype. The chain carries TRBV5-1 and TRBJ1-5, with D perhaps TRBD1 (5 bases). The CDR3 is made up of 14 amino acids. Between the trimmed V and J ends, which lost 0 bases and 7 bases, there was a span of 11 bases. Germline V gives CDR1 SGHRS, CDR2 YFSETQ. The chain's CDR3 is CASSLGGEGQPQHF. CDR3 nucleotide sequence: TGCGCCAGCAGCTTGGGGGGTGAGGGGCAGCCCCAGCATTTT.

There are a few counts of this clonotype. The J gene is TRBJ2-1, the V gene TRBV11-3, with 9 bases that match TRBD2. The CDR3 covers 21 residues. Trimming removed 2 bases from V and 0 bases from J; junction bases left unmatched: 17. CDR1 is SGHNT and CDR2 is YENEEA in the germline V gene. The CDR3, as DNA: TGTGCCAGCAGCTTATTTTTCTTGGCTAGCGGGGCCCCCAGCTCCTACAATGAGCAGTTCTTC. This encodes CASSLFFLASGAPSSYNEQFF.

This clonotype was counted at least ten times. The rearrangement links TRBV4-1 to TRBJ2-7; D not resolved. This CDR3 comprises 14 residues. The germline gives CDR1 MGHRA, CDR2 YSYEKL. Trimming removed 1 base at V and 2 bases at J, with 9 bases between. The CDR3 region is CASSQAAGPYEQYV. The CDR3 nucleotides read TGCGCCAGCAGCCAAGCCGCCGGGCCCTACGAGCAGTACGTC.

This clonotype came up a few times. The chain combines TRBV18 with TRBJ1-1, with D possibly being TRBD1 (5 bases). The ends were cut back, 7 bases at V and 4 bases at J, with 16 bases in the middle. The CDR3 loop spans 14 amino acids. Looked up from germline, CDR1 is KGHSH and CDR2 is LQKENI. In DNA form, the CDR3 reads TGTGCCAGCTTCCCGGGGGGAAGGAGCACTGAAGCTTTCTTT. As protein: CASFPGGRSTEAFF. Based on the CDR3 plus reference TRBV18 and TRBJ1-1, the full variable domain is NAGVMQNPRHLVRRRGQEARLRCSPMKGHSHVYWYRQLPEEGLKFMVYLQKENIIDESGMPKERFSAEFPKEGPSILRIQQVVRGDSAAYFCASFPGGRSTEAFFGQGTRLTVV.

The chain combines TRBV30 with TRBJ1-2; no clear D. This CDR3 comprises 12 residues. V lost 6 bases and J 5 bases, leaving 13 bases between the germline ends. From germline, CDR1 is GTSNPN and CDR2 SVGIG (reference sequence). The CDR3, as DNA: TGTGCCTGTCCCCCGGGCCCATATGGCTACACCTTC. The encoded protein is CACPPGPYGYTF. The full variable domain, its missing parts supplied by reference TRBV30 and TRBJ1-2, is SQTIHQWPATLVQPVGSPLSLECTVEGTSNPNLYWYRQAAGRGLQLLFYSVGIGQISSEVPQNLSASRPQDRQFILSSKKLLLSDSGFYLCACPPGPYGYTFGSGTRLTVV.

CDR3 nucleotides: TGTGCCAGCAGCCAAGGGGCTAGTCTAACCGAGCAGTACTTC. The encoded protein is CASSQGASLTEQYF. The chain carries TRBV3-1 and TRBJ2-7; no firm D call. This CDR3 contains 14 residues. V was trimmed by 1 base and J by 6 bases, leaving 13 bases between them. The germline CDR1 and CDR2 sequences are LGHDT and YNNKEL (reference sequence).

V usage is TRBV20-1 and J usage is TRBJ2-3, with 8 bases identical to TRBD2. The CDR3 runs 15 residues. V lost 0 bases and J lost 2; bases outside the gene matches: 4. Germline lookup yields CDR1 DFQATT and CDR2 SNEGSKA (reference sequence). CDR3: CSARDLRGDTDTQYF. The CDR3 DNA reads TGCAGTGCTAGAGATTTGCGGGGGGACACAGATACGCAGTATTTT.

This clonotype appeared a few times. The rearrangement joins TRBV7-9 to TRBJ2-5, with D possibly matching TRBD2 (6 bases). Per the germline V gene, CDR1 is SEHNR and CDR2 is FQNEAQ (reference sequence). The CDR3 spans 15 residues. The V end was cut by 1 base, the J end by 2 bases, with 11 bases between. This CDR3 reads CASSLVGGEQETQYF. In DNA form, the CDR3 reads TGTGCCAGCAGCTTAGTCGGAGGGGAACAAGAGACCCAGTACTTC.

This clonotype was seen more than once but under ten times. The CDR3 region is CSARDLHPETGSSYEQYF. The CDR3 region has the DNA TGCAGTGCTAGAGATCTCCACCCCGAGACGGGGAGCTCCTACGAGCAGTACTTC. V and J are TRBV20-1 and TRBJ2-7, with D maybe TRBD2 (5 bases). The germline gives CDR1 DFQATT, CDR2 SNEGSKA (reference sequence). The CDR3 consists of 18 residues. The V gene lost 0 bases and the J gene lost 0 bases, with 21 bases spanning the gap.

This clonotype showed up just a few times. The J gene is TRBJ1-2, the V gene TRBV20-1; D ambiguous. CDR1 DFQATT and CDR2 SNEGSKA come from the germline V gene (reference sequence). V lost 5 bases, J lost 8 bases, and 18 bases lay in between. This CDR3 is 13 amino acids long. CDR3 DNA sequence: TGCAGTGCTTGGCCCAACAGCAAGAACGGCTACACCTTC. Amino acids: CSAWPNSKNGYTF.

This clonotype was detected a few times. The chain uses TRBV12-3 or TRBV12-4 and TRBJ1-1, with D possibly matching TRBD1 (5 bases). CDR3 length: 13 amino acids. The ends were cut back, 6 bases at V and 8 bases at J, with 16 bases in the middle. CDR3: CASRPRTKGEAFF. In DNA form, the CDR3 reads TGTGCCAGCAGGCCTCGGACAAAAGGGGAAGCTTTCTTT.

This clonotype was seen ten or more times. The CDR3 nucleotides read TGCGCCAGCAAGGGGGCCCCTGCAACTAATGAAAAACTGTTTTTT. Translating it yields CASKGAPATNEKLFF. The chain is built from TRBV5-1 and TRBJ1-4; 7 bases agree with TRBD1. Germline CDR1 and CDR2: SGHRS and YFSETQ. The CDR3 is made up of 15 amino acids. Trimming took 6 bases from V and 0 from J; bases not matched to a gene: 5. The variable domain in full, with the rest retrieved from reference TRBV5-1 and TRBJ1-4, is KAGVTQTPRYLIKTRGQQVTLSCSPISGHRSVSWYQQTPGQGLQFLFEYFSETQRNKGNFPGRFSGRQFSNSRSEMNVSTLELGDSALYLCASKGAPATNEKLFFGSGTQLSVL.

The genes are TRBV29-1 and TRBJ1-1, with D possibly TRBD1 on 6 matching bases. Between the trimmed V and J ends, which lost 5 bases and 0 bases, there was a span of 10 bases. Per the germline V gene, CDR1 is SQVTM and CDR2 is ANQGSEA. The CDR3 is 13 residues long. This CDR3 is CSVRQVVNTEAFF. The CDR3 bases are TGCAGCGTTCGACAGGTTGTGAACACTGAAGCTTTCTTT.

Ten or more counts support this clonotype. V and J are TRBV11-2 and TRBJ2-1, with 10 bases aligning to TRBD2. Germline V CDR1 and CDR2: SGHAT, FQNNGV. With 4 bases clipped from V and 4 bases from J, the junction kept 7 bases outside the gene matches. There are 16 residues in the CDR3. The CDR3 bases are TGTGCCAGCAGCTCCCGGACTAGCGGACGTTACAATGAGCAGTTCTTC. Its translation is CASSSRTSGRYNEQFF. Together with reference TRBV11-2 and TRBJ2-1, the CDR3 gives the full variable domain: EAGVAQSPRYKIIEKRQSVAFWCNPISGHATLYWYQQILGQGPKLLIQFQNNGVVDDSQLPKDRFSAERLKGVDSTLKIQPAKLEDSAVYLCASSSRTSGRYNEQFFGPGTRLTVL.

This clonotype was seen only a few times. The chain couples TRBV10-1 to TRBJ2-1, with D possibly being TRBD1 (5 bases). The CDR3 spans 15 residues. CDR1 and CDR2 (germline): WNHNN, SYGVQD (reference sequence). Trimming removed 6 bases at V and 7 bases at J, with 19 bases between. CDR3 sequence (DNA): TGCGCCAGCAGCCAGACAGAATTAATCCAAAATGAGCAGTTCTTC. This codes for CASSQTELIQNEQFF.

This chain connects TRBV27 to TRBJ2-3, with a tentative D call TRBD2 (6 bases). The CDR3 loop spans 15 amino acids. The V gene lost 5 bases and the J gene lost 2 bases, with 14 bases spanning the gap. Germline V gene data show CDR1 as MNHEY and CDR2 as SMNVEV (reference sequence). The CDR3 here is CASSLGGANTDTQYF. As DNA, the CDR3 is TGTGCCAGCAGTCTCGGAGGGGCTAACACAGATACGCAGTATTTT.

This clonotype was seen a handful of times. The chain carries TRBV6-1 and TRBJ2-7, with D possibly being TRBD1 (5 bases). CDR3 length: 11 residues. The germline gives CDR1 MNHNS, CDR2 SASEGT. The CDR3 loop is CASREGVGQYV. The CDR3 nucleotides are TGTGCCAGCAGGGAAGGGGTCGGGCAGTACGTC.

This clonotype was counted a few times. This chain joins TRBV6-6 and TRBJ1-2, with 7 bases fitting TRBD1. The CDR3 covers 15 residues. Germline V gene data show CDR1 as MNHNY and CDR2 as SVGAGI (reference sequence). Trimming removed 0 bases from V and 3 bases from J; junction bases left unmatched: 4. For the CDR3, the DNA is TGTGCCAGCAGTTACTCCCCTACAGGGGACTATGGCTACACCTTC. This translates into CASSYSPTGDYGYTF.

This clonotype has only a few counts. The chain uses TRBV5-1 and TRBJ2-5; 13 nucleotides align to TRBD2. The germline gives CDR1 SGHRS, CDR2 YFSETQ. Unmatched junction bases numbered 8, after V lost 4 bases and J lost 5 bases. This CDR3 has 16 amino acids. CDR3 coding DNA: TGCGCCAGCAGCCCAAATGGACTAGCGGGAGTTGAGACCCAGTACTTC. Its protein is CASSPNGLAGVETQYF.

This clonotype came up many times. The J gene is TRBJ2-5, the V gene TRBV7-9; 10 positions match TRBD2. V lost 1 base, J lost 7 bases, and 6 bases stayed unmatched. Germline V gives CDR1 SEHNR, CDR2 FQNEAQ (reference sequence). The CDR3 totals 15 residues. The CDR3: CASSLGTSGVGTQYF. CDR3 bases: TGTGCCAGCAGCTTAGGGACTAGCGGTGTAGGGACCCAGTACTTC.

The table lists this clonotype with many counts. The chain combines TRBV12-3 or TRBV12-4 with TRBJ1-5; no reliable D call. The CDR3 length is 11 residues. Trimming stripped 6 bases from V and 4 bases from J, with 4 bases between. CDR3 protein: CASSRNQPQHF. DNA for the CDR3: TGTGCCAGCAGCCGGAATCAGCCCCAGCATTTT.

This chain joins TRBV20-1 and TRBJ1-5; 7 bases match TRBD1. The CDR3 totals 15 residues. V lost 6 bases and J lost 4; bases outside the gene matches: 12. Germline-derived CDR1 and CDR2 are DFQATT and SNEGSKA (reference sequence). CDR3 DNA sequence: TGCAGTGCGGTACAAGGGGGACAGTCTAATCAGCCCCAGCATTTT. This encodes CSAVQGGQSNQPQHF.

This clonotype was observed a few times. The gene calls are TRBV7-6 and TRBJ2-3, with D uncertain. This CDR3 spans 16 amino acids. V was pared by 1 base and J by 4 bases, with 15 bases between. Germline values: CDR1 SGHVS, CDR2 FNYEAQ. This CDR3 reads CASSLEIGSFSDTQYF. The CDR3 DNA reads as TGTGCCAGCAGCTTAGAAATTGGCTCCTTTTCAGATACGCAGTATTTT.